The 18 T cell receptor beta chains in this list originate from one sample, sequenced in a study of blood T cell repertoires in COVID-19. Data came from immunoSEQ multiplex PCR; TCRdb stores just in-frame clones and leaves some out. Of under 30,000 clones listed, around 89% are singletons. The sequencing sample was made of peripheral blood. The receptors derive from a man at least 80 years old with acute or convalescent COVID-19.

This clone was detected a few times. The chain carries TRBV5-6 and TRBJ2-3, with no clear D. CDR1 and CDR2 (germline): SGHDT, YYEEEE. The V end was cut by 0 bases, the J end by 7 bases, with 6 bases between. The CDR3 is 12 amino acids. The CDR3: CASSLDRHTQYF. As DNA, the CDR3 is TGTGCCAGCAGCTTGGACAGACATACGCAGTATTTT. Filled out from reference TRBV5-6 and TRBJ2-3, the complete variable domain reads DAGVTQSPTHLIKTRGQQVTLRCSPKSGHDTVSWYQQALGQGPQFIFQYYEEEERQRGNFPDRFSGHQFPNYSSELNVNALLLGDSALYLCASSLDRHTQYFGPGTRLTVL.

The CDR3 loop reads CASSFSRGEQFF. Here the CDR3 DNA reads TGTGCCAGCAGCTTCTCGCGGGGTGAGCAGTTCTTC. V gene TRBV7-9 combines with J gene TRBJ2-1; D perhaps matches TRBD2 (6 bases). This CDR3 comprises 12 residues. Germline CDR1 is SEHNR and CDR2 is FQNEAQ (reference sequence). Trimming stripped 3 bases from V and 9 bases from J, with 9 bases between.

As regards this clone: One junction end disagrees with the germline gene, perhaps due to a read error. The gene calls are TRBV5-6 and TRBJ2-1; the D is unclear. The CDR3 sequence is 12 residues long. Germline-derived CDR1 and CDR2 are SGHDT and YYEEEE. CDR3: CASSLGYDEQFF. DNA of the CDR3: TGTGCCAGCAGCTTGGGCTACGATGAGCAGTTCTTC.

This clone appeared once. The chain has TRBV18 and TRBJ1-1; D is undetermined. Germline-derived CDR1 and CDR2 are KGHSH and LQKENI. Trimming took 3 bases from V and 0 from J, leaving 8 bases between them. The CDR3 extends over 14 amino acids. The CDR3 reads CASSPMEMNTEAFF. The CDR3 DNA reads as TGTGCCAGCTCACCCATGGAGATGAACACTGAAGCTTTCTTT.

With regard to this clone: Other DNA sequences of this sample code for an identical CDR3. This chain uses TRBV2 with TRBJ2-1, with 8 bases fitting TRBD2. CDR1 and CDR2 from the germline V gene are SNHLY and FYNNEI. The J segment lost 4 bases and the V segment lost 5 bases, leaving 7 bases of the junction unmatched. This CDR3 contains 15 residues. This CDR3 is CASSRRGGGYNEQFF. CDR3 bases: TGTGCCAGCAGTCGGAGGGGCGGGGGGTACAATGAGCAGTTCTTC.

The J gene is TRBJ2-7, the V gene TRBV11-3; possibly TRBD2 for D (5 bases). V was shortened by 1 base and J by 3 bases, with 10 bases between the two germline ends. This CDR3 spans 14 amino acids. From germline, CDR1 is SGHNT and CDR2 YENEEA. CDR3 sequence: CASSLGAGNYEQYF. The CDR3, as DNA: TGTGCCAGCAGCTTAGGGGCGGGCAACTACGAGCAGTACTTC.

The J gene is TRBJ1-2, the V gene TRBV11-2, with TRBD1 matching over 8 bases. J gave up 6 bases and V 5 bases, and 2 bases lay outside the gene matches. From germline, CDR1 is SGHAT and CDR2 FQNNGV. The CDR3 consists of 12 residues. CDR3 amino acids: CASSRTGNGYTF. The CDR3 DNA reads TGTGCCAGCAGCAGGACAGGGAATGGCTACACCTTC. The whole variable domain, remainder taken from reference TRBV11-2 and TRBJ1-2, is EAGVAQSPRYKIIEKRQSVAFWCNPISGHATLYWYQQILGQGPKLLIQFQNNGVVDDSQLPKDRFSAERLKGVDSTLKIQPAKLEDSAVYLCASSRTGNGYTFGSGTRLTVV.

V is TRBV27 and J is TRBJ1-4; 7 positions match TRBD1. J gave up 1 base and V 4 bases, and 3 bases lay outside the gene matches. The V gene's germline CDR1 is MNHEY and CDR2 SMNVEV (reference sequence). The CDR3 has 15 residues. The CDR3 loop is CASSWNRGTNEKLFF. For the CDR3, the DNA is TGTGCCAGCAGTTGGAACAGGGGAACTAATGAAAAACTGTTTTTT. Complete variable domain (other parts from reference TRBV27 and TRBJ1-4): EAQVTQNPRYLITVTGKKLTVTCSQNMNHEYMSWYRQDPGLGLRQIYYSMNVEVTDKGDVPEGYKVSRKEKRNFPLILESPSPNQTSLYFCASSWNRGTNEKLFFGSGTQLSVL.

This chain connects TRBV6-2 or TRBV6-3 to TRBJ2-7; D gene ambiguous. The V end lost 5 bases, the J end lost 11 bases, and 19 bases lay between the germline ends. In germline, CDR1 is MNHEY, CDR2 SVGEGT. The CDR3 runs to 13 residues. The chain's CDR3 is CASSTRRRSQEYF. In DNA form, the CDR3 reads TGTGCCAGCAGTACTCGAAGACGATCCCAGGAGTACTTC.

The genes are TRBV19 and TRBJ1-5; possibly TRBD1 for D (5 bases). There are 15 residues in the CDR3. The V end was cut by 3 bases, the J end by 0 bases, with 9 bases between. Germline CDR1 and CDR2: LNHDA and SQIVND (reference sequence). The CDR3 nucleotides are TGTGCCAGTAGTATGACAGTCCATAGCAATCAGCCCCAGCATTTT. As protein: CASSMTVHSNQPQHF.

This sequence joins TRBV18 and TRBJ1-3, with D hard to call. With 3 bases removed from V and 4 bases from J, the gap between germline ends came to 4 bases. CDR1 is KGHSH, CDR2 LQKENI, per germline. The CDR3 totals 12 residues. The DNA for the CDR3 is TGTGCCAGCTCACCCCGGGGAAACACCATATATTTT. Protein: CASSPRGNTIYF.

The rearrangement links TRBV2 to TRBJ2-5, with TRBD2 matching 12 bases. Germline V gene data show CDR1 as SNHLY and CDR2 as FYNNEI. The CDR3 spans 16 residues. V lost 4 bases, J lost 5 bases, and 8 bases stayed unmatched. The CDR3 region is CASSVTSGGSAETQYF. DNA for the CDR3: TGTGCCAGCAGTGTGACTAGCGGGGGTTCGGCGGAGACCCAGTACTTC. Looking up the rest from reference TRBV2 and TRBJ2-5 gives the full variable domain: EPEVTQTPSHQVTQMGQEVILRCVPISNHLYFYWYRQILGQKVEFLVSFYNNEISEKSEIFDDQFSVERPDGSNFTLKIRSTKLEDSAMYFCASSVTSGGSAETQYFGPGTRLLVL.

The chain links TRBV11-2 to TRBJ1-3; D is possibly TRBD1 (6 bases). The CDR3 extends over 19 amino acids. The V end lost 2 bases, the J end lost 0 bases, and 20 bases lay between the germline ends. The germline CDR1 and CDR2 sequences are SGHAT and FQNNGV. The CDR3 here is CASSLHPRTDESSGNTIYF. DNA of the CDR3: TGTGCCAGCAGCTTACATCCTAGGACAGATGAGAGCTCTGGAAACACCATATATTTT.

The V call is TRBV30, the J call TRBJ2-7; D possibly corresponds to TRBD2 (5 bases). Per germline, CDR1 GTSNPN and CDR2 SVGIG (reference sequence). V lost 2 bases, J lost 3 bases, and 11 bases lay in between. The CDR3 has 13 amino acids. CDR3 in DNA: TGTGCCTGGAGTTCCCTGGGAGACTACGAGCAGTACTTC. The encoded protein is CAWSSLGDYEQYF.

The J gene is TRBJ2-1, the V gene TRBV7-2, with 7 bases fitting TRBD2. Trimming cost V 0 bases and J 7 bases; bases outside gene matches: 0. Germline CDR1 and CDR2: SGHTA and FQGNSA. CDR3 size: 13 residues. CDR3 DNA: TGTGCCAGCAGCTTAGCGGGGGGGAATGAGCAGTTCTTC. This translates into CASSLAGGNEQFF.

This chain links TRBV5-1 with TRBJ2-6; no clear D gene. The CDR3 totals 15 residues. V shed 2 bases and J shed 4 bases, with 10 bases lying between them. Germline V lookup: CDR1 SGHRS, CDR2 YFSETQ. The CDR3 loop reads CASSLRLSGANVLTF. The CDR3 coding sequence is TGCGCCAGCAGCTTAAGACTTTCCGGGGCCAACGTCCTGACTTTC.

This chain links TRBV6-5 with TRBJ1-1; possible D gene TRBD1, 5 bases. V lost 3 bases and J lost 5, with 13 bases in between. From germline, CDR1 is MNHEY and CDR2 SVGAGI. The CDR3 has 14 amino acids. CDR3 nucleotides: TGTGCCAGCAGTTATGGCACTGGGGGGACTGAAGCTTTCTTT. It codes for CASSYGTGGTEAFF.

The gene calls are TRBV6-5 and TRBJ2-7; tentative D call: TRBD2 (6 bases). CDR3 length: 15 amino acids. V was pared by 5 bases and J by 2 bases, with 16 bases between. The germline gives CDR1 MNHEY, CDR2 SVGAGI. The CDR3 DNA reads as TGTGCCAGCAGTACAAACGCGGGGCAAACCTACGAGCAGTACTTC. This translates into CASSTNAGQTYEQYF.